This TCR beta chain stems from a study of human T cells and chemical hapten exposure. The overall study: Patients additionally received therapeutic doses of diphenylcyclopropenone on the scalp once a week, and this continued throughout the approximately 23-week study. Read at 6 days, the patch tests placed 0.01% DPC on the upper back. Findings and caveats of the study: No change in TCRs above 1 in 1000 frequency was produced by DPC sensitization. PT1 expanded TCR numbers tracked positively with patch test score.

V lost 2 bases to trimming and J lost 4 bases; unmatched junction nucleotides: 8. The CDR3 is 16 amino acids. Germline-derived CDR1 and CDR2 are MDHEN and SYDVKM. Concerning this clonotype itself: The antigen is unknown.

TCRdb re-called the RACE reads through MiXCR, storing one row per CDR3 protein. Among roughly 130,000 distinct CDR3 sequences listed, 11% were seen once. This sample's time point: patch test 3, about 24 weeks after DPC sensitization. As for treatment: therapeutic diphenylcyclopropenone sensitization with weekly scalp DPC. The starting material was whole blood, obtained in connection with sensitization to the hapten diphenylcyclopropenone (DPC). The V call is TRBV28, the J call TRBJ2-7, with 10 bases lining up with TRBD2. This receptor was identified in a woman between 50 and 59 years old with alopecia areata. Some clones in this sample may be carry-over from other donors' samples. The CDR3, as DNA: TGTGCCAGCAGTTTAGATTATAGCGGGAGGAAGTACGAGCAGTACTTC. Protein product: CASSLDYSGRKYEQYF.